This T cell receptor beta chain was sequenced during a study of OX40 agonist ivuxolimab in advanced cancers. Study-wide findings and caveats: Partial responders at 0.1-3.0 mg/kg showed near-lowest clonal expansion. In CD8+ T cells, expanded clones were on average more numerous than in CD4+.

As to this clone: What it binds is unknown.

Systemic immunosuppression or a history of autoimmune disease excluded patients. Cycle 7 day 1, cycle 4 day 1, and baseline were the timepoints at which blood was sampled. TCRdb's table, derived via immunoSEQ multiplex PCR, lists solely in-frame clones and lacks some. The table lists tens of thousands of clones, about 92% of them singletons. The material sequenced was CD4+ or CD8+ T cells sorted from blood, taken in a trial of the OX40 agonist ivuxolimab. The sequence derives from an adult with an advanced solid tumor such as melanoma, head and neck, liver or kidney cancer.

The CDR3 DNA follows: TGTGCCAGCACCTCGCAGGGGCGGCAGGAGACCCAGTACTTC. It codes for CASTSQGRQETQYF. V and J are TRBV11-2 and TRBJ2-5; a weak D match, TRBD1 (6 bases). This CDR3 contains 14 residues. The V end was cut by 7 bases, the J end by 5 bases, with 17 bases between. The germline gives CDR1 SGHAT, CDR2 FQNNGV.